This T cell receptor beta chain originates from a study of Ad26.COV2.S vaccination and SARS-CoV-2 variants. Turning to the study itself: Intramuscular Ad26.COV2.S at 5x10^10 or 1x10^11 viral particles. Whole-study results and caveats: Responses of spike-specific T cells (both CD8+ and CD4+) reportedly showed substantial breadth after vaccination. Similar non-spike TCR breadth was observed in recipients of vaccine and of placebo.

The treatment here: some 19 received Ad26.COV2.S at low or high dose, single or two shots; roughly five received placebo; per-sample allocation not given. Samples were taken on day 63 after the first vaccine or placebo injection. Assay: immunoSEQ multiplex PCR; the TCRdb copy retains only in-frame clones and omits some. The sample has 430,000 or so clones; roughly 89% are singletons. A word on this clone: The antigen is unknown.

Trimming removed 1 base from V and 4 bases from J, with 10 bases in between. Germline V lookup: CDR1 LNHDA, CDR2 SQIVND (reference sequence). The CDR3 covers 15 residues. The receptor's source is a person aged 18-65 years who received the Ad26.COV2.S COVID-19 vaccine or a placebo. This chain joins TRBV19 and TRBJ2-2; no reliable D call. The source material was peripheral blood, sampled in a trial of Ad26.COV2.S vaccine versus placebo. The CDR3 loop reads CASSIAVQPTGELFF. The DNA for the CDR3 is TGTGCCAGTAGTATAGCAGTACAGCCCACCGGGGAGCTGTTTTTT.